This T cell receptor (beta chain) was retrieved from a study of post-analysis software for immune sequencing data. Regarding the study as a whole: Five or six TRBV segments were significantly more frequent in patients than in controls. TRBV5-6, TRBV5-1 and TRBV20-1 were among these segments. Those samples that were prepared in the same batch co-clustered strongly by F measure.

In regard to this clonotype: Its antigen is not identified.

cDNA libraries for TCR beta contained unique molecular identifiers. MiXCR was run by TCRdb on the PCR reads, yielding one entry per CDR3 protein. The data show hundreds of thousands of distinct CDR3 sequences, with about 27% seen just once and 0.55% to 0.65% held by the top ten. The CDR3 runs to 13 residues. Losses at the gene ends were 8 bases for V and 9 bases for J; bases not matched to a gene: 10. Germline CDR1 MDHEN, CDR2 SYDVKM. The V and J genes are TRBV28 and TRBJ2-5, with TRBD2 matching 9 bases. The sample taken for sequencing was blood. The receptor was derived from a girl aged 5 to 17 with multiple sclerosis. DNA of the CDR3: TGTGCCAGCCAACTAGCGGGCCGGTCGCCCCAGTACTTC. Protein product: CASQLAGRSPQYF.